This T cell receptor (beta chain) is drawn from a study of T cell responses to AZD1222 COVID-19 vaccine. Clones were read by immunoSEQ multiplex PCR, and TCRdb kept only the in-frame ones, dropping some. The sample lists 130,000 or so clones; nearly 95% were seen once. The germline CDR1 and CDR2 sequences are SEHNR and FQNEAQ (reference sequence). This CDR3 spans 14 amino acids. Trimming pared 5 bases from V and 6 bases from J, leaving 17 bases between. This rearrangement joins TRBV7-9 to TRBJ2-7; D is perhaps TRBD1 (6 bases). The source is an adult in good health. Sequences were derived from peripheral blood, sampled on day 0 of AZD1222 vaccination. The CDR3 spells CASSPRSGVREQYF. Written as DNA, the CDR3 is TGTGCCAGCAGCCCCAGATCAGGGGTCCGCGAGCAGTACTTC.